The rows below give T cell receptor beta chains drawn from one sample of a study of control samples from healthy donors and cancer patients. Libraries were prepared by immunoSEQ multiplex PCR; TCRdb keeps only in-frame clonotypes and omits some of them. The sample records 150,000 to 200,000 clones, approximately 94% being singletons. The material sequenced was blood. The source is a man aged 25 to 40 in good health. Both conserved end residues are part of each CDR3. The D gene is left open where the match is weak.

d_gene	v_gene	j_gene	CDR3aa	CDR3nt
.	TRBV5-1	TRBJ1-1	CASSFQENTEAFF	TGCGCCAGCAGCTTCCAGGAAAACACTGAAGCTTTCTTT
.	TRBV7-6	TRBJ2-5	CASSPLGLLQETQYF	TGTGCCAGCAGCCCCCTCGGACTCCTCCAAGAGACCCAGTACTTC
TRBD2	TRBV27	TRBJ2-3	CASSPEGLGTDTQYF	TGTGCCAGCAGTCCTGAAGGACTAGGCACAGATACGCAGTATTTT
.	TRBV5-6	TRBJ2-7	CASSLHSGLGEQYF	TGTGCCAGCAGCCTCCACTCCGGTTTGGGGGAGCAGTACTTC
TRBD2	TRBV4-1	TRBJ2-1	CASSQRLAGGHEQFF	TGCGCCAGCAGCCAGCGACTAGCGGGAGGTCATGAGCAGTTCTTC
.	TRBV7-2	TRBJ2-1	CASSPTSLHGGEQFF	TGTGCCAGCAGCCCTACCTCCCTTCACGGGGGTGAGCAGTTCTTC
.	TRBV7-9	TRBJ1-2	CASSLAERAGYTF	TGTGCCAGCAGCTTAGCCGAGAGAGCCGGCTACACCTTC
TRBD2	TRBV30	TRBJ2-1	CAWSRTSGSGDEQFF	TGTGCCTGGAGTCGGACTAGCGGGTCGGGGGATGAGCAGTTCTTC
.	TRBV7-6	TRBJ2-6	CASSLEYAGANVLTF	TGTGCCAGCAGCTTAGAGTACGCTGGGGCCAACGTCCTGACTTTC
.	TRBV19	TRBJ2-3	CASSYSRESWSSLTDTQYF	TGTGCCAGTAGTTACAGCAGGGAGAGTTGGTCTTCCCTCACAGATACGCAGTATTTT
.	TRBV6-5	TRBJ1-6	CASSSGGLPLHF	TGTGCCAGCAGCTCAGGCGGATTACCCCTCCACTTT
.	TRBV6-5	TRBJ2-7	CASSYQLSASSYEQYF	TGTGCCAGCAGTTATCAGTTATCAGCGAGCTCCTACGAGCAGTACTTC
.	TRBV25-1	TRBJ1-1	CASSGPTDWPNMNTEAFF	TGTGCCAGCAGTGGACCGACAGACTGGCCTAATATGAACACTGAAGCTTTCTTT
.	TRBV5-6	TRBJ2-2	CASSSSIWTRADTGELFF	TGTGCCAGCAGCTCCTCGATCTGGACTCGAGCGGACACCGGGGAGCTGTTTTTT
TRBD1	TRBV5-4	TRBJ2-1	CASSPPTGQHEQFF	TGTGCCAGCAGCCCCCCGACAGGGCAGCATGAGCAGTTCTTC
.	TRBV30	TRBJ1-2	CAWGRGGKMNYGYTF	TGTGCCTGGGGGCGGGGGGGTAAGATGAACTATGGCTACACCTTC